These 6 T cell receptor beta chains were all obtained from the same sample, sequenced in a study of cytomegalovirus exposure and HLA in healthy donors (dated by TCRdb to about 2017). The library was prepared using the immunoSEQ multiplex PCR assay. For the multiplex PCR, a mixture combining 60 forward primers for TCR Vbeta segments and 13 reverse primers for TCR Jbeta segments was used. TCRdb provides this immuneACCESS table in a form limited to in-frame rearrangements. Some clones are lacking; in checked studies, under half of them reflect an unresolved V gene, and why the rest are absent is not known. This sample gives roughly 150,000 clones in total; around 83% of them show up just once. 3.5% to 5% of the sample belongs to the ten largest clones. The sequenced material came from PBMCs. The receptors were sampled from a man aged 45-65 years in good health and CMV-seropositive.

With regard to this clone: A read error may account for a junction end that differs from germline. The gene calls are TRBV5-6 and TRBJ1-1; 10 bases are a match to TRBD1. Germline loops: CDR1 SGHDT, CDR2 YYEEEE. The CDR3 is 13 amino acids. The CDR3 nucleotides read TGTGCCAGCAGTTTGGGGACAGGGGCCGAAGCTTTCTTT. Amino acid sequence: CASSLGTGAEAFF. Combining the CDR3 with reference TRBV5-6 and TRBJ1-1 gives the whole variable domain DAGVTQSPTHLIKTRGQQVTLRCSPKSGHDTVSWYQQALGQGPQFIFQYYEEEERQRGNFPDRFSGHQFPNYSSELNVNALLLGDSALYLCASSLGTGAEAFFGQGTRLTVV.

V usage is TRBV4-2 and J usage is TRBJ2-5, with 13 bases that match TRBD2. The CDR3 runs 17 residues. CDR1 and CDR2 from the germline V gene are LGHNA and YNFKEQ. The trim removed 0 bases at V and 4 bases at J, leaving 5 bases unmatched. The CDR3 here is CASSQDPTSGGRETQYF. CDR3 nucleotides: TGTGCCAGCAGCCAAGATCCGACTAGCGGGGGGAGAGAGACCCAGTACTTC.

The chain combines TRBV27 with TRBJ1-5; perhaps TRBD1 as D (5 bases). The V gene's germline CDR1 is MNHEY and CDR2 SMNVEV (reference sequence). The CDR3 contains 15 residues. Deletions cut 2 bases from V and 4 bases from J, with 12 bases between. The CDR3 DNA follows: TGTGCCAGCAGTTTAATAGGGGCCAGTAATCAGCCCCAGCATTTT. Protein: CASSLIGASNQPQHF.

In this sample, this clone turned up a few times. The V and J genes are TRBV27 and TRBJ2-3; a possible D gene is TRBD2 (6 bases). The germline gives CDR1 MNHEY, CDR2 SMNVEV (reference sequence). CDR3 length equals 15 residues. Trimming stripped 2 bases from V and 1 base from J, with 10 bases between. CDR3 loop: CASSLQAGRTDTQYF. DNA of the CDR3: TGTGCCAGCAGTTTACAGGCGGGGCGCACAGATACGCAGTATTTT.

Remarks on this clone: At one end the junction does not follow the germline gene, possibly because of a read error. The CDR3 DNA sequence: TGTGCCAGCAGCTTAGCGACGGGACAGGGGGCCTACGGGCAGTACTTC. It yields the protein CASSLATGQGAYGQYF. The chain employs TRBV7-9 and TRBJ2-7, with 12 bases identical to TRBD1. The CDR3 runs to 16 residues. Germline V lookup: CDR1 SEHNR, CDR2 FQNEAQ (reference sequence).

This sequence joins TRBV9 and TRBJ2-1; 7 bases line up with TRBD2. CDR1 is SGDLS and CDR2 is YYNGEE in the germline V gene. The CDR3 consists of 16 residues. Trimming cost V 3 bases and J 6 bases; bases outside gene matches: 12. This CDR3 reads CASSALAGNGVNEQFF. The CDR3 DNA follows: TGTGCCAGCAGCGCCTTAGCGGGTAATGGGGTCAATGAGCAGTTCTTC.